This T cell receptor (beta chain) was captured in a study of T cell clones after liver transplantation. Study-level information: Post-transplant blood was tracked for graft-donor-reactive T cell clones identified in a pre-transplant mixed lymphocyte reaction. Pre-transplant mixed lymphocyte reactions yielded third-party-reactive TCRbeta sequences as comparators for graft-donor-reactive sequences.

Clones were sequenced by immunoSEQ multiplex PCR, and TCRdb holds only the in-frame ones, with some missing. The data show roughly 73,000 clones, approximately 80% seen once. This CDR3 comprises 15 residues. CDR1 is SGHNT and CDR2 is YYREEE in the germline V gene (reference sequence). V was cut by 4 bases and J by 3 bases, with 16 bases left in between. This clonotype originated in a human donor who received a liver transplant. Sequencing was performed on CD4+ T cells from blood, taken before liver transplant. The chain is built from TRBV5-4 and TRBJ2-5; maybe TRBD1 (8 bases). CDR3 nucleotides: TGTGCCAGCAGCCCGAGGGGGGGACAGGAAGAGACCCAGTACTTC. This encodes CASSPRGGQEETQYF.